Below are 27 T cell receptor beta chains sequenced from a single sample in a study of blood T cell repertoires in COVID-19. The assay was immunoSEQ multiplex PCR, and TCRdb's table has in-frame clones only and misses some. The profile shows around 270,000 clones, 75% to 90% of them singletons. The sequenced material came from peripheral blood. These receptor sequences come from a man aged 25 to 45 with active or convalescent COVID-19.

V is TRBV9 and J is TRBJ1-2, with 9 positions matching TRBD1. CDR3 length: 14 residues. CDR1 is SGDLS and CDR2 is YYNGEE in the germline V gene. The ends lost 2 bases at V and 12 bases at J; junction bases unmatched: 11. DNA of the CDR3: TGTGCCAGCAGCGTTTTTTCAACAGGGGGCGAGGACACCTTC. Translation: CASSVFSTGGEDTF.

V and J are TRBV3-1 (or the pseudogene TRBV3-2) and TRBJ1-2; maybe TRBD1 (6 bases). V shed 4 bases and J shed 3 bases, with 21 bases lying between them. Germline V CDR1 and CDR2: LGHDT, YNNKEL (reference sequence). The CDR3 covers 17 residues. Here the CDR3 reads CASSPDTGREKDYGYTF. In DNA form, the CDR3 reads TGTGCCAGCAGCCCAGACACAGGGAGGGAGAAGGACTATGGCTACACCTTC.

The gene calls are TRBV5-6 and TRBJ2-7, with a tentative D call TRBD2 (5 bases). Looked up from germline, CDR1 is SGHDT and CDR2 is YYEEEE. The CDR3 covers 17 residues. V lost 0 bases to trimming and J lost 6 bases, with 22 bases between them. The CDR3 DNA reads as TGTGCCAGCAGCTTGGATTTTGGGTCACCCAAAGAGGGCGAGCAGTACTTC. This sequence encodes CASSLDFGSPKEGEQYF. The full variable domain, rest sourced from reference TRBV5-6 and TRBJ2-7, is DAGVTQSPTHLIKTRGQQVTLRCSPKSGHDTVSWYQQALGQGPQFIFQYYEEEERQRGNFPDRFSGHQFPNYSSELNVNALLLGDSALYLCASSLDFGSPKEGEQYFGPGTRLTVT.

The gene calls are TRBV30 and TRBJ1-4; 7 bases are shared with TRBD1. V shed 3 bases and J 7 bases; nucleotides not matched to a gene: 8. This CDR3 is 14 amino acids long. Germline CDR1 reads GTSNPN; CDR2 reads SVGIG (reference sequence). The CDR3 bases are TGTGCCTGGAGCTGGCAGGGGGATGGTGAAAAACTGTTTTTT. This sequence encodes CAWSWQGDGEKLFF.

This clone was seen a few times. The V and J genes are TRBV7-2 and TRBJ2-1, with D hard to call. The V gene lost 1 base and the J gene lost 8 bases, with 12 bases spanning the gap. The germline CDR1 and CDR2 sequences are SGHTA and FQGNSA. The CDR3 runs to 14 residues. The chain's CDR3 is CASSLGYLIDEQFF. DNA for the CDR3: TGTGCCAGCAGCTTAGGTTATCTTATCGATGAGCAGTTCTTC.

This clone was found a few times. The chain carries TRBV2 and TRBJ1-6; D gene unclear. V lost 5 bases and J 8 bases, leaving 10 bases between the germline ends. From germline, CDR1 is SNHLY and CDR2 FYNNEI. This CDR3 is built from 13 residues. CDR3 nucleotides: TGTGCCAGCAGTTATGACTTGTATTCACCCCTCCACTTT. Translation gives CASSYDLYSPLHF.

The chain links TRBV4-3 to TRBJ2-7, with a tentative D call TRBD1 (6 bases). Germline V gives CDR1 LGHNA, CDR2 YSLEER. Deletions cut 3 bases from V and 5 bases from J, with 11 bases between. The CDR3 sequence is 13 residues long. CDR3 DNA: TGCGCCAGCAGCCATCGCAGGGGCGACGAGCAGTACTTC. Translating it yields CASSHRRGDEQYF.

The V and J genes are TRBV5-6 and TRBJ1-6, with TRBD1 identical over 7 bases. Germline V gene sequence: CDR1 SGHDT, CDR2 YYEEEE. Trimming took 1 base from V and 9 from J; bases not matched to a gene: 4. The CDR3 totals 14 residues. This chain's CDR3 is CASSLWTGRSPLHF. The CDR3 DNA is TGTGCCAGCAGCTTGTGGACAGGACGTTCACCCCTCCACTTT.

V is TRBV6-5 and J is TRBJ2-1; D is possibly TRBD2 (6 bases). The CDR3 extends over 15 amino acids. Germline V gene sequence: CDR1 MNHEY, CDR2 SVGAGI. V shed 6 bases and J shed 0 bases, with 12 bases lying between them. The CDR3 region has the DNA TGTGCCAGCAGAAGAGACGGGAGCTCCTACAATGAGCAGTTCTTC. It codes for CASRRDGSSYNEQFF.

A word on this clone: The same CDR3 arises from other DNA sequences in this sample as well. The V and J genes are TRBV19 and TRBJ1-5, with D possibly being TRBD1 (5 bases). Trimming pared 0 bases from V and 1 base from J, leaving 7 bases between. CDR1 is LNHDA, CDR2 SQIVND, per germline (reference sequence). The CDR3 extends over 15 amino acids. The CDR3 DNA reads TGTGCCAGTAGTATAGATCGGGGGAGCAATCAGCCCCAGCATTTT. Its protein product is CASSIDRGSNQPQHF.

This chain links TRBV5-1 with TRBJ2-1; 9 nucleotides match TRBD2. The trim removed 4 bases at V and 1 base at J, leaving 3 bases unmatched. Per the germline V gene, CDR1 is SGHRS and CDR2 is YFSETQ. The CDR3 length is 15 residues. CDR3 nucleotide sequence: TGCGCCAGCAGCCACCTAGCGGGGTCCTACAATGAGCAGTTCTTC. Amino acids: CASSHLAGSYNEQFF.

The chain joins TRBV4-3 to TRBJ1-3; tentative D call: TRBD1 (5 bases). V lost 5 bases and J 0 bases, leaving 11 bases between the germline ends. CDR3 length: 15 residues. Per the germline V gene, CDR1 is LGHNA and CDR2 is YSLEER. CDR3 protein: CASSIAGGSGNTIYF. CDR3 nucleotides: TGCGCCAGCAGCATCGCCGGGGGCTCTGGAAACACCATATATTTT.

Written as DNA, the CDR3 is TGTGCCAGCAGGCGGGGATATACTAATGAAAAACTGTTTTTT. Translation: CASRRGYTNEKLFF. The V call is TRBV27, the J call TRBJ1-4, with D unclear. Germline-derived CDR1 and CDR2 are MNHEY and SMNVEV (reference sequence). The CDR3 has 14 amino acids. With 6 bases removed from V and 2 bases from J, the gap between germline ends came to 10 bases.

This chain links TRBV24-1 with TRBJ1-1, with no clear D. The CDR3 length is 13 residues. Germline CDR1 reads KGHDR; CDR2 reads SFDVKD. V gave up 5 bases and J gave up 1 base, with 7 bases separating them. DNA for the CDR3: TGTGCCACCAGTGGGGCAGCGAACACTGAAGCTTTCTTT. It codes for CATSGAANTEAFF.

V is TRBV5-1 and J is TRBJ1-1; TRBD1 aligns across 11 bases. There are 15 residues in the CDR3. Germline values: CDR1 SGHRS, CDR2 YFSETQ. Trimming removed 4 bases from V and 3 bases from J; junction bases left unmatched: 5. CDR3 region: CASSARGQGDTEAFF. The CDR3 DNA follows: TGCGCCAGCAGCGCGAGGGGACAGGGGGACACTGAAGCTTTCTTT.

V and J are TRBV9 and TRBJ2-3; 10 positions match TRBD1. This CDR3 spans 15 amino acids. CDR1 and CDR2 (germline): SGDLS, YYNGEE. Trimming removed 7 bases from V and 4 bases from J; junction bases left unmatched: 9. The CDR3 sequence is CASAKSGTGADTQYF. The DNA of the CDR3 is TGTGCCAGCGCAAAATCCGGGACAGGGGCAGATACGCAGTATTTT.

The chain has TRBV9 and TRBJ2-7; 7 bases fit TRBD1. The CDR3 is 15 amino acids. Germline V CDR1 and CDR2: SGDLS, YYNGEE. With 3 bases clipped from V and 0 bases from J, the junction kept 6 bases outside the gene matches. The CDR3 protein is CASSAGDSHSYEQYF. The CDR3, as DNA: TGTGCCAGCAGCGCAGGGGACAGCCACTCCTACGAGCAGTACTTC.

V gene TRBV4-1 combines with J gene TRBJ1-5; TRBD1 agrees at 10 bases. CDR1 MGHRA and CDR2 YSYEKL come from the germline V gene. J gave up 6 bases and V 4 bases, and 6 bases lay outside the gene matches. The CDR3 runs to 15 residues. The CDR3 region has the DNA TGCGCCAGCAGCCCGGGACAGGGGATGGGTCAGCCCCAGCATTTT. Encoded protein: CASSPGQGMGQPQHF.

The V and J genes are TRBV19 and TRBJ1-4; D is uncertain. The CDR3 has 14 residues. The germline CDR1 and CDR2 sequences are LNHDA and SQIVND (reference sequence). V lost 3 bases to trimming and J lost 4 bases, with 9 bases between them. CDR3 sequence reads: CASSMRGGNEKLFF. CDR3 coding DNA: TGTGCCAGTAGTATGAGAGGCGGTAATGAAAAACTGTTTTTT. The whole variable domain, remainder taken from reference TRBV19 and TRBJ1-4, is DGGITQSPKYLFRKEGQNVTLSCEQNLNHDAMYWYRQDPGQGLRLIYYSQIVNDFQKGDIAEGYSVSREKKESFPLTVTSAQKNPTAFYLCASSMRGGNEKLFFGSGTQLSVL.

The gene calls are TRBV9 and TRBJ2-2; 7 bases map to TRBD2. CDR1 and CDR2 (germline): SGDLS, YYNGEE. The CDR3 loop spans 14 amino acids. After removal of 5 bases from V and 2 bases from J, the junction contained 3 bases not matched to a gene. The CDR3 sequence: CASRGDYNTGELFF. Written as DNA, the CDR3 is TGTGCCAGCAGAGGGGACTACAACACCGGGGAGCTGTTTTTT. The full variable domain, in which reference TRBV9 and TRBJ2-2 provide the parts outside the CDR3, is DSGVTQTPKHLITATGQRVTLRCSPRSGDLSVYWYQQSLDQGLQFLIQYYNGEERAKGNILERFSAQQFPDLHSELNLSSLELGDSALYFCASRGDYNTGELFFGEGSRLTVL.

This chain uses TRBV5-6 with TRBJ2-7; D perhaps matches TRBD1 (6 bases). Trimming removed 1 base from V and 5 bases from J, with 10 bases in between. The CDR3 consists of 13 residues. CDR1 and CDR2 from the germline V gene are SGHDT and YYEEEE. The CDR3 loop reads CASSLRRDNEQYF. The CDR3 bases are TGTGCCAGCAGCTTGCGCAGGGACAACGAGCAGTACTTC. Full variable domain (rest looked up from reference TRBV5-6 and TRBJ2-7): DAGVTQSPTHLIKTRGQQVTLRCSPKSGHDTVSWYQQALGQGPQFIFQYYEEEERQRGNFPDRFSGHQFPNYSSELNVNALLLGDSALYLCASSLRRDNEQYFGPGTRLTVT.

This chain connects TRBV7-6 to TRBJ2-1; a weak D match, TRBD2 (6 bases). CDR1 is SGHVS, CDR2 FNYEAQ, per germline. The CDR3 loop spans 13 amino acids. V was trimmed by 4 bases and J by 5 bases, leaving 9 bases between them. The DNA for the CDR3 is TGTGCCAGCAGCTGGAGGGAACACAATGAGCAGTTCTTC. Translated: CASSWREHNEQFF.

The chain links TRBV14 to TRBJ2-3, with TRBD2 matching over 12 bases. The V gene's germline CDR1 is SGHDN and CDR2 FVKESK. V lost 4 bases and J lost 6; bases outside the gene matches: 8. The CDR3 extends over 16 amino acids. The CDR3, as DNA: TGTGCCAGCAGCCCCATGCTAGCGGGGGGGCCCGATACGCAGTATTTT. It codes for CASSPMLAGGPDTQYF.

The chain employs TRBV5-1 and TRBJ1-1; 8 bases map to TRBD1. The CDR3 consists of 15 residues. Germline V gives CDR1 SGHRS, CDR2 YFSETQ. V shed 4 bases, J shed 1 base, and the junction held 6 bases outside the gene matches. The CDR3 DNA sequence: TGCGCCAGCAGCCTGACGACAGGGGCGAACACTGAAGCTTTCTTT. It translates to CASSLTTGANTEAFF.

This chain uses TRBV14 with TRBJ2-3, with a weak D call TRBD2 (7 bases). Trimming left V 1 base short and J 2 bases short, with 10 bases between. The CDR3 is 15 amino acids. In germline, CDR1 is SGHDN, CDR2 FVKESK. The CDR3 region has the DNA TGTGCCAGCAGCCAAGCGGGGGGCGTCACAGATACGCAGTATTTT. Residues: CASSQAGGVTDTQYF.

This clone was picked up a small number of times. This sample also contains other DNA sequences that code for the same CDR3. V is TRBV2 and J is TRBJ1-2; no firm D call. This CDR3 region has 12 residues. CDR1 is SNHLY and CDR2 is FYNNEI in the germline V gene. V lost 2 bases and J lost 5, with 6 bases in between. This CDR3 reads CASSESGYGYTF. The CDR3 DNA reads TGTGCCAGCAGTGAATCGGGGTATGGCTACACCTTC.

V is TRBV24-1 and J is TRBJ2-3, with a possible D match to TRBD2 (7 bases). This CDR3 spans 15 amino acids. Deletions cut 5 bases from V and 6 bases from J, with 17 bases between. The V gene's germline CDR1 is KGHDR and CDR2 SFDVKD. CDR3: CATSAQGGGLDTQYF. For the CDR3, the DNA is TGTGCCACCAGTGCCCAAGGGGGGGGGCTGGATACGCAGTATTTT.